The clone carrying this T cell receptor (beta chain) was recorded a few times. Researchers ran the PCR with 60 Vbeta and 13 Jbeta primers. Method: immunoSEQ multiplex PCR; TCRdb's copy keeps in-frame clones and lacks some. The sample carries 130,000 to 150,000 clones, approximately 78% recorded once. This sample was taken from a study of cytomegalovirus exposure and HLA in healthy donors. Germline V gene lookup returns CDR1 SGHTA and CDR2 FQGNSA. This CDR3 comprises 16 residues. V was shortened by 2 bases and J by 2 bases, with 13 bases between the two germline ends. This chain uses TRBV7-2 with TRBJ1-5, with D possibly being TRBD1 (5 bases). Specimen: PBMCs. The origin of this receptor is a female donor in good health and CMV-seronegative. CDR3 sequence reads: CASSLQAGLGNQPQHF. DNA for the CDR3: TGTGCCAGCAGCTTACAAGCGGGACTGGGCAATCAGCCCCAGCATTTT.